A selection of T cell receptor beta chains follows, all from one sample in a study of blood T cell repertoires in COVID-19. TCRdb's copy holds only in-frame clones and misses some; the assay was immunoSEQ multiplex PCR. The sample consists of approximately 69,000 clones, about 73% of them appearing once. Material for sequencing was peripheral blood. The receptors here all came from a man between 60 and 75 years old with acute or convalescent COVID-19. CDR3s include the opening cysteine and the closing phenylalanine or tryptophan. Fields, in order: clone size, V gene, D gene, J gene, CDR3 protein, CDR3 DNA. A D gene is named only where the DNA matches it firmly. Only some rows state a clone size, as once, few, many or a class for expanded clones.

clone size: few
V gene: TRBV19
D gene: .
J gene: TRBJ2-2
CDR3 protein: CASSIELANKGELFF
CDR3 DNA: TGTGCCAGTAGTATCGAACTAGCAAATAAGGGGGAGCTGTTTTTT

clone size: .
V gene: TRBV7-9
D gene: .
J gene: TRBJ1-1
CDR3 protein: CASSPVNTEAFF
CDR3 DNA: TGTGCCAGCAGCCCTGTGAACACTGAAGCTTTCTTT

clone size: .
V gene: TRBV5-6
D gene: TRBD1
J gene: TRBJ2-7
CDR3 protein: CASSHWTGNEQYF
CDR3 DNA: TGTGCCAGCAGCCACTGGACAGGGAACGAGCAGTACTTC

clone size: .
V gene: TRBV30
D gene: .
J gene: TRBJ1-1
CDR3 protein: CAWNRQWTEAFF
CDR3 DNA: TGTGCCTGGAACAGGCAATGGACTGAAGCTTTCTTT

clone size: .
V gene: TRBV28
D gene: .
J gene: TRBJ1-1
CDR3 protein: CASSLLHRADTEAFF
CDR3 DNA: TGTGCCAGCAGTTTATTGCACAGGGCGGACACTGAAGCTTTCTTT

clone size: .
V gene: TRBV27
D gene: .
J gene: TRBJ2-7
CDR3 protein: CASRLSDRNYEQYF
CDR3 DNA: TGTGCCAGCAGACTCTCTGACAGAAACTACGAGCAGTACTTC

clone size: .
V gene: TRBV3-1/TRBV3-2
D gene: .
J gene: TRBJ1-2
CDR3 protein: CASSQEGAWAGYTF
CDR3 DNA: TGTGCCAGCAGCCAAGAGGGGGCTTGGGCTGGCTACACCTTC

clone size: few
V gene: TRBV15
D gene: TRBD1
J gene: TRBJ1-1
CDR3 protein: CATSRGRTGEISEAFF
CDR3 DNA: TGTGCCACCAGCAGAGGGCGTACAGGGGAAATCAGTGAAGCTTTCTTT

clone size: .
V gene: TRBV7-3
D gene: TRBD2
J gene: TRBJ2-3
CDR3 protein: CASSTSGGVTDTQYF
CDR3 DNA: TGTGCCAGCAGCACCTCCGGGGGGGTGACAGATACGCAGTATTTT

clone size: .
V gene: TRBV6-5
D gene: TRBD2
J gene: TRBJ2-3
CDR3 protein: CASGSGGRNTDTQYF
CDR3 DNA: TGTGCCAGCGGTTCGGGGGGGCGGAACACAGATACGCAGTATTTT

clone size: .
V gene: TRBV2
D gene: TRBD1
J gene: TRBJ1-6
CDR3 protein: CASSEGTVNSPLHF
CDR3 DNA: TGTGCCAGCAGTGAGGGGACAGTTAATTCACCCCTCCACTTT

clone size: .
V gene: TRBV5-1
D gene: .
J gene: TRBJ1-2
CDR3 protein: CASSLGQNYGYTF
CDR3 DNA: TGCGCCAGCAGCTTGGGGCAGAACTATGGCTACACCTTC

clone size: .
V gene: TRBV3-1/TRBV3-2
D gene: .
J gene: TRBJ2-5
CDR3 protein: CASSQGWLRLETQYF
CDR3 DNA: TGTGCCAGCAGCCAAGGGTGGTTGAGACTGGAGACCCAGTACTTC

clone size: .
V gene: TRBV11-3
D gene: .
J gene: TRBJ2-1
CDR3 protein: CASGLNGYNEQFF
CDR3 DNA: TGTGCCAGCGGCTTGAACGGGTACAATGAGCAGTTCTTC

clone size: .
V gene: TRBV4-2
D gene: .
J gene: TRBJ1-2
CDR3 protein: CASRPGRESYGYTF
CDR3 DNA: TGTGCCAGCAGACCCGGACGGGAGTCCTATGGCTACACCTTC

clone size: .
V gene: TRBV5-1
D gene: TRBD1
J gene: TRBJ2-2
CDR3 protein: CASSSLTGGSATGELFF
CDR3 DNA: TGCGCCAGCAGCTCCCTGACAGGGGGCTCGGCCACCGGGGAGCTGTTTTTT

clone size: .
V gene: TRBV11-2
D gene: .
J gene: TRBJ1-1
CDR3 protein: CASSLQGWGNTEAFF
CDR3 DNA: TGTGCCAGCAGCTTACAGGGGTGGGGGAACACTGAAGCTTTCTTT